These T cell receptor beta chains were read from a single sample in a study of cytomegalovirus exposure and HLA in healthy donors. The data were produced by immunoSEQ multiplex PCR, yet TCRdb's version contains in-frame clones alone and is incomplete. The table includes 150,000 to 200,000 clones, 79% detected once. What was sequenced was PBMCs. The receptor source for this set is a woman in her forties or fifties in good health and CMV-seronegative. Each CDR3 is given with its conserved first and last residue. The order of the fields is D gene, clone size, J gene, V gene, CDR3 DNA, CDR3 protein. D genes are given only for firm matches. Expanded clones get a size class; other rows say once, few or many, or leave the size out.

D gene: .; clone size: .; J gene: TRBJ1-1; V gene: TRBV5-1; CDR3 DNA: TGCGCCAGCAGCTTGGGGTGGAGTGCCAATCTTTTGAACACTGAAGCTTTCTTT; CDR3 protein: CASSLGWSANLLNTEAFF
D gene: .; clone size: .; J gene: TRBJ2-7; V gene: TRBV6-5; CDR3 DNA: TGTGCCAGCAGTTACTCGAGTTCCTACGAGCAGTACTTC; CDR3 protein: CASSYSSSYEQYF
D gene: TRBD1; clone size: .; J gene: TRBJ1-5; V gene: TRBV6-5; CDR3 DNA: TGTGCCAGCAGAAAGACAGGGGGGAATCAGCCCCAGCATTTT; CDR3 protein: CASRKTGGNQPQHF
D gene: TRBD1; clone size: .; J gene: TRBJ1-3; V gene: TRBV27; CDR3 DNA: TGTGCCAGCAGCCGAACAGGGGCTGGAAACACCATATATTTT; CDR3 protein: CASSRTGAGNTIYF
D gene: .; clone size: few; J gene: TRBJ1-5; V gene: TRBV4-3; CDR3 DNA: TGCGCCAGCAGCCCCCATCGGGAACAGCCCCAGCATTTT; CDR3 protein: CASSPHREQPQHF
D gene: .; clone size: .; J gene: TRBJ2-1; V gene: TRBV6-5; CDR3 DNA: TGTGCCAGCAGTTACCTGACAGGGAGGGAGCAGTTCTTC; CDR3 protein: CASSYLTGREQFF
D gene: TRBD1; clone size: once; J gene: TRBJ1-1; V gene: TRBV9; CDR3 DNA: TGTGCCAGCAGCGTAGGGCAGGGGGTAGGAGGCACTGAAGCTTTCTTT; CDR3 protein: CASSVGQGVGGTEAFF
D gene: TRBD1; clone size: .; J gene: TRBJ1-6; V gene: TRBV30; CDR3 DNA: TGTGCCTGGAGGGGAGGGGGACAGGGGTACTCACCCCTCCACTTT; CDR3 protein: CAWRGGGQGYSPLHF
D gene: TRBD1; clone size: once; J gene: TRBJ1-1; V gene: TRBV5-1; CDR3 DNA: TGCGCCAGCAGCTTGCAGGGGGCGAGGACTGAAGCTTTCTTT; CDR3 protein: CASSLQGARTEAFF
D gene: TRBD1; clone size: .; J gene: TRBJ1-1; V gene: TRBV7-6; CDR3 DNA: TGTGCCAGCAGCCCCACAGGGGGATTCACTGAAGCTTTCTTT; CDR3 protein: CASSPTGGFTEAFF
D gene: TRBD1; clone size: .; J gene: TRBJ1-3; V gene: TRBV29-1; CDR3 DNA: TGCAGCGTTGAACCCCGGGACAGGGCATCTGGAAACACCATATATTTT; CDR3 protein: CSVEPRDRASGNTIYF
D gene: TRBD2; clone size: .; J gene: TRBJ2-1; V gene: TRBV18; CDR3 DNA: TGTGCCAGCTCACCGGGCCCTAGCGGGAGATCTGAGCAGTTCTTC; CDR3 protein: CASSPGPSGRSEQFF
D gene: TRBD1; clone size: once; J gene: TRBJ1-6; V gene: TRBV9; CDR3 DNA: TGTGCCAGCAGCGTAGCGGGACAGGCTAATTCACCCCTCCACTTT; CDR3 protein: CASSVAGQANSPLHF
D gene: TRBD1; clone size: .; J gene: TRBJ1-2; V gene: TRBV9; CDR3 DNA: TGTGCCAGCAGCTTACTGGGACAGGGCCATGGCTACACCTTC; CDR3 protein: CASSLLGQGHGYTF
D gene: TRBD2; clone size: .; J gene: TRBJ2-1; V gene: TRBV4-2; CDR3 DNA: TGTGCCAGCAGCCGTCTCGCAGCGGGACTAGCGGGAGATGGGTCCTACAATGAGCAGTTCTTC; CDR3 protein: CASSRLAAGLAGDGSYNEQFF
D gene: TRBD2; clone size: once; J gene: TRBJ2-7; V gene: TRBV6-6; CDR3 DNA: TGTGCCACCGGAAGAGCGGGGGGAAACTACGAGCAGTACTTC; CDR3 protein: CATGRAGGNYEQYF
D gene: .; clone size: once; J gene: TRBJ1-4; V gene: TRBV19; CDR3 DNA: TGTGCCAGTAGTATCCGCCAGGGAAATGAAAAACTGTTTTTT; CDR3 protein: CASSIRQGNEKLFF
D gene: TRBD1; clone size: .; J gene: TRBJ1-4; V gene: TRBV5-1; CDR3 DNA: TGCGCCAGCAGCTTCGCCCAACCGGGACAGGGGGCGCTTGCTAATGAAAAACTGTTTTTT; CDR3 protein: CASSFAQPGQGALANEKLFF
D gene: TRBD2; clone size: .; J gene: TRBJ2-5; V gene: TRBV28; CDR3 DNA: TGTGCCAGCAGTCCAGGGGCTAGCGGGAAAGAGACCCAGTACTTC; CDR3 protein: CASSPGASGKETQYF
D gene: .; clone size: .; J gene: TRBJ1-5; V gene: TRBV19; CDR3 DNA: TGTGCCAGTAGTATCGGCGGCGGTAGCAATCAGCCCCAGCATTTT; CDR3 protein: CASSIGGGSNQPQHF
D gene: .; clone size: .; J gene: TRBJ1-3; V gene: TRBV9; CDR3 DNA: TGTGCCAGCAAGGGGGGGCTGCTTTCTGGAAACACCATATATTTT; CDR3 protein: CASKGGLLSGNTIYF
D gene: TRBD1; clone size: .; J gene: TRBJ1-4; V gene: TRBV6-4; CDR3 DNA: TGTGCCAGCAGCGAAACACTACAGGGGACACTGTTTTTT; CDR3 protein: CASSETLQGTLFF
D gene: TRBD1; clone size: .; J gene: TRBJ1-1; V gene: TRBV28; CDR3 DNA: TGTGCCAGCAGTTCCACAGGGGAAGTACGAACTGAAGCTTTCTTT; CDR3 protein: CASSSTGEVRTEAFF
D gene: TRBD1; clone size: .; J gene: TRBJ2-7; V gene: TRBV19; CDR3 DNA: TGTGCCAGTAGTGCTGGGACAGCTCATTACGAGCAGTACTTC; CDR3 protein: CASSAGTAHYEQYF
D gene: .; clone size: .; J gene: TRBJ2-1; V gene: TRBV5-6; CDR3 DNA: TGTGCCAGCAGACGCGAAGAGTTCTACAATGAGCAGTTCTTC; CDR3 protein: CASRREEFYNEQFF
D gene: .; clone size: .; J gene: TRBJ1-2; V gene: TRBV5-1; CDR3 DNA: TGCGCCAGCAGCCCAATCGAACAGGTTTATGGCTACACCTTC; CDR3 protein: CASSPIEQVYGYTF
D gene: TRBD2; clone size: .; J gene: TRBJ2-1; V gene: TRBV7-2; CDR3 DNA: TGTGCCAGCAGCACAACACCGGGGGGGCTGGACGGTGAGCAGTTCTTC; CDR3 protein: CASSTTPGGLDGEQFF
D gene: TRBD1; clone size: .; J gene: TRBJ1-4; V gene: TRBV10-2; CDR3 DNA: TGCGCCAGCAGGGAAACAGGGGGAACTAATGAAAAACTGTTTTTT; CDR3 protein: CASRETGGTNEKLFF
D gene: .; clone size: .; J gene: TRBJ1-4; V gene: TRBV9; CDR3 DNA: TGTGCCAGCAGCGTAGCTCCGACAGCAACTAATGAAAAACTGTTTTTT; CDR3 protein: CASSVAPTATNEKLFF
D gene: .; clone size: .; J gene: TRBJ1-2; V gene: TRBV7-8; CDR3 DNA: TGTGCCAGCAGCCTCAGGGAGGGGTCTAACTATGGCTACACCTTC; CDR3 protein: CASSLREGSNYGYTF
D gene: TRBD1; clone size: few; J gene: TRBJ1-5; V gene: TRBV10-3; CDR3 DNA: TGTGCCATCAGTGACCGACAGGGGCCCCCCGAACATTTT; CDR3 protein: CAISDRQGPPEHF
D gene: .; clone size: .; J gene: TRBJ1-1; V gene: TRBV2; CDR3 DNA: TGTGCCAGCAGTGTGCAACAGACGAACACTGAAGCTTTCTTT; CDR3 protein: CASSVQQTNTEAFF
D gene: .; clone size: .; J gene: TRBJ2-1; V gene: TRBV9; CDR3 DNA: TGTGCCAGCAGCACCCAACCAGCCGGGTGGAGCTACAATGAGCAGTTCTTC; CDR3 protein: CASSTQPAGWSYNEQFF
D gene: .; clone size: .; J gene: TRBJ2-1; V gene: TRBV9; CDR3 DNA: TGTGCCAGCAGCGTAGCCTTTAGCGCCAATGAGCAGTTCTTC; CDR3 protein: CASSVAFSANEQFF
D gene: .; clone size: medium-sized; J gene: TRBJ2-7; V gene: TRBV6-5; CDR3 DNA: TGTGCCAGCAGTTACTCTCCAGGGCCTAGCTCCTACGAGCAGTACTTC; CDR3 protein: CASSYSPGPSSYEQYF
D gene: TRBD1; clone size: .; J gene: TRBJ2-6; V gene: TRBV5-1; CDR3 DNA: TGCGCCAGCACAACAGGGGTCTCTGGGGCCAACGTCCTGACTTTC; CDR3 protein: CASTTGVSGANVLTF
D gene: TRBD1; clone size: .; J gene: TRBJ1-4; V gene: TRBV15; CDR3 DNA: TGTGCCACCAGCAGGGACAGGGTCCTCACAACTAATGAAAAACTGTTTTTT; CDR3 protein: CATSRDRVLTTNEKLFF
D gene: .; clone size: .; J gene: TRBJ1-1; V gene: TRBV28; CDR3 DNA: TGTGCCAGCTCAGGGGTTATGAACACTGAAGCTTTCTTT; CDR3 protein: CASSGVMNTEAFF
D gene: .; clone size: .; J gene: TRBJ2-5; V gene: TRBV18; CDR3 DNA: TGTGCCAGCTCACCACCGTTGAGAGAGACCCAGTACTTC; CDR3 protein: CASSPPLRETQYF
D gene: TRBD2; clone size: .; J gene: TRBJ2-1; V gene: TRBV7-9; CDR3 DNA: TGTTCCAGCAGCACAAGCGGGGAGGCGGCCGATGAGCAGTTCTTC; CDR3 protein: CSSSTSGEAADEQFF